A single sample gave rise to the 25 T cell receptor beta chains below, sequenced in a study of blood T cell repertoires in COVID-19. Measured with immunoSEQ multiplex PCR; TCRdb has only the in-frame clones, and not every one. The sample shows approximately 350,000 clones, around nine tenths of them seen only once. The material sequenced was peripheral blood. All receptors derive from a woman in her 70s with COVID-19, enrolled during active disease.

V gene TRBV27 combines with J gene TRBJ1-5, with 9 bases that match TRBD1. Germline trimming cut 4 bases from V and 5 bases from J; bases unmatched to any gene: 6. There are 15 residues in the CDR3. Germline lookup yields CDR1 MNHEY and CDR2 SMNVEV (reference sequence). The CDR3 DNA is TGTGCCAGCAGTTCCGGGACAGGGCTATATCAGCCCCAGCATTTT. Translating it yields CASSSGTGLYQPQHF.

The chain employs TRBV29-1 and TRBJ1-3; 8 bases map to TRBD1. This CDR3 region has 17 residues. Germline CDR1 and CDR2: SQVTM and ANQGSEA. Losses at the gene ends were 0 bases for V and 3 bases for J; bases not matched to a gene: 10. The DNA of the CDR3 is TGCAGCGTTGAAGATCTGTCCCAGGGGGCTTATGGAAACACCATATATTTT. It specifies CSVEDLSQGAYGNTIYF.

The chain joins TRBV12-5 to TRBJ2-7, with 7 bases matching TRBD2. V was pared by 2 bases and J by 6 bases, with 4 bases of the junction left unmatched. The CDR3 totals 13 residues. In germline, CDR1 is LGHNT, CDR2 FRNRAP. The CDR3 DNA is TGTGCTAGTGGTTTGAATTGGGGGGGCGAGCAGTACTTC. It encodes CASGLNWGGEQYF.

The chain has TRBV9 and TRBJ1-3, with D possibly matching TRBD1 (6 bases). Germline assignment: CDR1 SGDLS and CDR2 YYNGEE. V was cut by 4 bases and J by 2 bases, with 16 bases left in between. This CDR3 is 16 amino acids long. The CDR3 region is CASSPTGGATGNTIYF. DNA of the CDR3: TGTGCCAGCAGCCCTACGGGGGGGGCAACTGGAAACACCATATATTTT.

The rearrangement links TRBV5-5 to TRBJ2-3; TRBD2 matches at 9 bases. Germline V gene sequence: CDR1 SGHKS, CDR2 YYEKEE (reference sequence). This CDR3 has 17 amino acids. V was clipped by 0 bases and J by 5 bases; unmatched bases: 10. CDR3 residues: CASSLAGRSGGGDTQYF. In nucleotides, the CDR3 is TGTGCCAGCAGCTTGGCCGGGCGTAGCGGGGGTGGAGATACGCAGTATTTT.

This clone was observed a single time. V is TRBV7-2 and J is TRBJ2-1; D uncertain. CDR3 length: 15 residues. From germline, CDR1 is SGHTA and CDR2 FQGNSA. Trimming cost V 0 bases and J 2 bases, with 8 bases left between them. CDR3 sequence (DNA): TGTGCCAGCAGCTTAGCGGCGGCAACCTACAATGAGCAGTTCTTC. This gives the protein CASSLAAATYNEQFF.

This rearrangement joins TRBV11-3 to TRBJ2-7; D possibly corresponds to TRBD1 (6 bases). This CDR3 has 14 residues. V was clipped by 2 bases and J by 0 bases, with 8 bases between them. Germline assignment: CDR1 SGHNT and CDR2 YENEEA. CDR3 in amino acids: CASSLPGHSYEQYF. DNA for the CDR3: TGTGCCAGCAGCTTACCGGGACACTCCTACGAGCAGTACTTC.

Here the CDR3 reads CASSRIAGTYNEQFF. The CDR3, as DNA: TGTGCCAGCAGTCGAATAGCGGGGACCTACAATGAGCAGTTCTTC. The V call is TRBV6-4, the J call TRBJ2-1; 8 bases fit TRBD2. CDR1 and CDR2 from the germline V gene are MRHNA and SNTAGT. V lost 5 bases and J lost 2; bases outside the gene matches: 5. This CDR3 has 15 amino acids.

CDR3 region: CSVEDPTGRYGYTF. CDR3 in DNA: TGCAGCGTTGAAGACCCAACAGGAAGATATGGCTACACCTTC. This rearrangement joins TRBV29-1 to TRBJ1-2; TRBD1 might be the D (5 bases). From germline, CDR1 is SQVTM and CDR2 ANQGSEA. V lost 0 bases to trimming and J lost 5 bases, with 13 bases between them. This CDR3 has 14 amino acids.

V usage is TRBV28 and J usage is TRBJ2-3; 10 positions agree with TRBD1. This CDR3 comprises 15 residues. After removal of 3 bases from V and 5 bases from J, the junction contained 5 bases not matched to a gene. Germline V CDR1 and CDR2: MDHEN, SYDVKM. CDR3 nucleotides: TGTGCCAGCAGTTTGCCGGACAGGGGGGGAGATACGCAGTATTTT. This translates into CASSLPDRGGDTQYF.

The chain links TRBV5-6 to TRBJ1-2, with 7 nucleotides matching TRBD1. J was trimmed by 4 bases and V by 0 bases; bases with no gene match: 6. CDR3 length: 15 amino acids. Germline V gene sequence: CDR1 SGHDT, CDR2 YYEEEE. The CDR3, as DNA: TGTGCCAGCAGCTTGGTAGGGGGCCCACTCTATGGCTACACCTTC. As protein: CASSLVGGPLYGYTF.

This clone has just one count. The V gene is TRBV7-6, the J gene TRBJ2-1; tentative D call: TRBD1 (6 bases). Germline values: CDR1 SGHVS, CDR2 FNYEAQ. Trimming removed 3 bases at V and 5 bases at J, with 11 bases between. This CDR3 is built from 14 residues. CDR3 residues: CASSFGQIHNEQFF. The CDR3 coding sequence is TGTGCCAGCAGCTTCGGACAGATCCACAATGAGCAGTTCTTC.

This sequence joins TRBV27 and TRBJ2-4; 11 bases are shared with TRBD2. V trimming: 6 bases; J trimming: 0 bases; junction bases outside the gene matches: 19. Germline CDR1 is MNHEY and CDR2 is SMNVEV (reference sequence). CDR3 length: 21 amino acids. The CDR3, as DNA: TGTGCCAGCAGGTTTGGGGACCAAACTAGCGGGAGAAGCTTAGCCAAAAACATTCAGTACTTC. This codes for CASRFGDQTSGRSLAKNIQYF.

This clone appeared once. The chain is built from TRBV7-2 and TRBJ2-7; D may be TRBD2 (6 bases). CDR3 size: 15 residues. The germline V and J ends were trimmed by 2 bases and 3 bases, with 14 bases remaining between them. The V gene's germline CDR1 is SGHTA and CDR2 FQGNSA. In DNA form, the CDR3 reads TGTGCCAGCAGCTTATCAAGCTTAGCGGTCTACGAGCAGTACTTC. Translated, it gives CASSLSSLAVYEQYF.

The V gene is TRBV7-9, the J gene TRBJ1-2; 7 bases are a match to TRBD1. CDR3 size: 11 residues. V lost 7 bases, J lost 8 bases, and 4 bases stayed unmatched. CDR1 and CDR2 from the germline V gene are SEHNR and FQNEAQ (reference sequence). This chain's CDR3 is CASTTGVGYTF. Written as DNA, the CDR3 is TGTGCCAGCACCACAGGGGTCGGCTACACCTTC.

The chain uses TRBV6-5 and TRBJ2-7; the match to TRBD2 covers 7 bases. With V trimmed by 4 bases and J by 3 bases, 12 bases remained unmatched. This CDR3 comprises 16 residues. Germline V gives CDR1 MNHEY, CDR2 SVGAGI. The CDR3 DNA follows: TGTGCCAGCAGTTCCCCCCCCGGGGGGATAGGCTACGAGCAGTACTTC. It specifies CASSSPPGGIGYEQYF.

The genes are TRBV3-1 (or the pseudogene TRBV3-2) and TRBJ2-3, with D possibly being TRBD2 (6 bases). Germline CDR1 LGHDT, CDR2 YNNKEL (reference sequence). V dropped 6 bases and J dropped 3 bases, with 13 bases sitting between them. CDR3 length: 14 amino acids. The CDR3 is CASRLGGVTDTQYF. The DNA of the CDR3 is TGTGCCAGCAGGCTCGGGGGTGTTACAGATACGCAGTATTTT.

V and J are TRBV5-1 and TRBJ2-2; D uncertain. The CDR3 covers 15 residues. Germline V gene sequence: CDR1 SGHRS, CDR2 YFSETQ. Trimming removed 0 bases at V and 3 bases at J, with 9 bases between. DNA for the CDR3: TGCGCCAGCAGCTTGGACCGCGCGTACACCGGGGAGCTGTTTTTT. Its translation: CASSLDRAYTGELFF. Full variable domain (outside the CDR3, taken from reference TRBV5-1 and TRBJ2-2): KAGVTQTPRYLIKTRGQQVTLSCSPISGHRSVSWYQQTPGQGLQFLFEYFSETQRNKGNFPGRFSGRQFSNSRSEMNVSTLELGDSALYLCASSLDRAYTGELFFGEGSRLTVL.

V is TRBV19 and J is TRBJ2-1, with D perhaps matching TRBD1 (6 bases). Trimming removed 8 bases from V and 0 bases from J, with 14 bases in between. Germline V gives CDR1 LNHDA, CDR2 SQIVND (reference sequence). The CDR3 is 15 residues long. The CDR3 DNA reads TGTGCCAGTCGTCTTCAGGGGAGCTCCTACAATGAGCAGTTCTTC. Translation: CASRLQGSSYNEQFF.

The CDR3, as DNA: TGTGCCAGCAGCTTAGGCGGGGGGAACCAAGAGACCCAGTACTTC. Translated, it gives CASSLGGGNQETQYF. The rearrangement links TRBV7-3 to TRBJ2-5, with TRBD2 matching over 8 bases. The CDR3 sequence is 15 residues long. Germline V gives CDR1 SGHTA, CDR2 FQGTGA. V shed 2 bases and J 0 bases; nucleotides not matched to a gene: 2. Variable domain in full (rest from reference TRBV7-3 and TRBJ2-5): GAGVSQTPSNKVTEKGKYVELRCDPISGHTALYWYRQSLGQGPEFLIYFQGTGAADDSGLPNDRFFAVRPEGSVSTLKIQRTERGDSAVYLCASSLGGGNQETQYFGPGTRLLVL.

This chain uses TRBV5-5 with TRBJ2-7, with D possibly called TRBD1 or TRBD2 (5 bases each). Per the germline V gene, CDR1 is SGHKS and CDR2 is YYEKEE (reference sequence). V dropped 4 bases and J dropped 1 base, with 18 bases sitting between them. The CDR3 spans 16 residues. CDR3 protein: CASSLGTGSLSYEQYF. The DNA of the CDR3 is TGTGCCAGCAGCCTGGGGACGGGAAGCCTTTCCTACGAGCAGTACTTC.

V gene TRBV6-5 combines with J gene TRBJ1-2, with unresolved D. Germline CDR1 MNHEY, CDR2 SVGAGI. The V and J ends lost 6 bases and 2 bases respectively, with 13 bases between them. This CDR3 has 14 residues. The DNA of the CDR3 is TGTGCCAGCAGGAGGGAGGGAACAAACTATGGCTACACCTTC. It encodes CASRREGTNYGYTF.

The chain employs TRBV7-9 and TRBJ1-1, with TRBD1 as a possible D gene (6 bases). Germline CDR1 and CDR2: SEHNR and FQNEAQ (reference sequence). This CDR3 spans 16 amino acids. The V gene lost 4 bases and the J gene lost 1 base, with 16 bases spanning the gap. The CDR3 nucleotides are TGTGCCAGCAGCTCCCGGACAGTAAAAGGGAACACTGAAGCTTTCTTT. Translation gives CASSSRTVKGNTEAFF.

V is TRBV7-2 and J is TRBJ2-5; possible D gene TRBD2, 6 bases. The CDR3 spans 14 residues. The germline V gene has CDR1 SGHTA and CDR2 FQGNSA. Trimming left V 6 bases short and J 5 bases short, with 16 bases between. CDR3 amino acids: CASRLAERSETQYF. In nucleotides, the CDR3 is TGTGCCAGCAGACTAGCTGAACGGAGCGAGACCCAGTACTTC. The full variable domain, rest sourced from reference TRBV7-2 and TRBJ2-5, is GAGVSQSPSNKVTEKGKDVELRCDPISGHTALYWYRQSLGQGLEFLIYFQGNSAPDKSGLPSDRFSAERTGGSVSTLTIQRTQQEDSAVYLCASRLAERSETQYFGPGTRLLVL.

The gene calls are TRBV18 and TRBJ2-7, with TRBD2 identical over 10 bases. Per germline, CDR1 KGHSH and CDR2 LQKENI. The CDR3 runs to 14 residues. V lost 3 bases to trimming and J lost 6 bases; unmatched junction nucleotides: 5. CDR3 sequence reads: CASSPLAGAAEQYF. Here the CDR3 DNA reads TGTGCCAGCTCACCCCTAGCGGGGGCCGCCGAGCAGTACTTC.